This T cell receptor (beta chain) was sequenced for a study of vaccination and CD4 T cells after COVID-19. Remarks on this clonotype: Its target is unknown.

V was clipped by 5 bases and J by 6 bases, with 11 bases between them. The CDR3 is made up of 13 amino acids. Study-wide findings and caveats: Early post-infection timepoints were not included, and relatively few convalescent patients were studied. Vaccine-specific clones in convalescent patients were spike mono-reactive in 304 of 307 cases.

The Oncomine TCR Beta short-read assay sequenced DNA from cultured CD4+ T cells. Genomic DNA was extracted from cultured CD4+ T cells. From the PCR reads, TCRdb called clonotypes with MiXCR, one entry per CDR3 protein. The sample shows around 6,100 distinct CDR3 sequences, around 43% of them seen only once. Described treatment: roughly nine-day PBMC culture with coronavirus spike peptide pools or control peptides (ViraFEST assay). Gathering of the CD4+ T cells, from the unexposed donor, took place before the COVID-19 pandemic (2011-2018). ViraFEST used peptide pools to expand antigen-specific T cells and subsequently sequenced their TCRs.

This chain links TRBV12-3 or TRBV12-4 with TRBJ2-1; D is unresolved. The source is a human donor in good health. The source material was CD4+ T cells from blood, cultured in vitro. Written as DNA, the CDR3 is TGTGCCAGCAGTCTGACTCAGGTCAATGAGCAGTTCTTC. Encoded protein: CASSLTQVNEQFF.